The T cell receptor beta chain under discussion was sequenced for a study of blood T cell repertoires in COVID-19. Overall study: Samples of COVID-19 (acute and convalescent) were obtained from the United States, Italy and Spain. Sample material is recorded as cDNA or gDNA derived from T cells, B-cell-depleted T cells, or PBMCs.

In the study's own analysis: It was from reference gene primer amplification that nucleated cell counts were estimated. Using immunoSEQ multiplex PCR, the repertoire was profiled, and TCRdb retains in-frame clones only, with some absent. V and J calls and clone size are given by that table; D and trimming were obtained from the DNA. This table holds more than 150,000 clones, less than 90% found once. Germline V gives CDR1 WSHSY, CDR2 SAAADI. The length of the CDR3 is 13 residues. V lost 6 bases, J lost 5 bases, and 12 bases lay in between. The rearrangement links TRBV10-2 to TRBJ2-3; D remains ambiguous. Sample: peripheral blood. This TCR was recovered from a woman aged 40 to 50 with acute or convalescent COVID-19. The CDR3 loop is CASRTAGRDTQYF. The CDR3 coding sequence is TGCGCCAGCAGGACCGCAGGAAGAGATACGCAGTATTTT.